The 15 T cell receptor beta chains listed next were all sequenced from one sample in a study of blood T cell repertoires in COVID-19. Measured with immunoSEQ multiplex PCR; TCRdb has only the in-frame clones, and not every one. The data hold around 100,000 clones, with over 80% observed a single time. The specimen sequenced was peripheral blood. The receptors come from a man aged 50-59 years with active or convalescent COVID-19.

V usage is TRBV19 and J usage is TRBJ2-5; TRBD1 matches at 9 bases. The length of the CDR3 is 18 residues. Trimming at V came to 4 bases and at J to 3 bases, leaving 15 bases not matched to a gene. Germline CDR1 is LNHDA and CDR2 is SQIVND (reference sequence). In nucleotides, the CDR3 is TGTGCCAGTAGTACTCAACGGACAGGGGAAGGGAGAGAAGAGACCCAGTACTTC. It encodes CASSTQRTGEGREETQYF.

In its sample, this clone was seen once. The chain uses TRBV19 and TRBJ2-7, with 14 nucleotides matching TRBD2. CDR1 and CDR2 (germline): LNHDA, SQIVND (reference sequence). With V trimmed by 5 bases and J by 10 bases, 10 bases remained unmatched. This CDR3 is 15 amino acids long. CDR3 amino acids: CASSAPGLAGESQYF. The CDR3 nucleotides read TGTGCCAGTAGTGCCCCGGGACTAGCGGGAGAAAGCCAGTACTTC.

The chain has TRBV4-1 and TRBJ2-1; 8 nucleotides align to TRBD2. This CDR3 spans 16 amino acids. Germline trimming cut 4 bases from V and 1 base from J; bases unmatched to any gene: 6. Germline loops: CDR1 MGHRA, CDR2 YSYEKL. CDR3 sequence reads: CASSRILAGSYNEQFF. The CDR3 DNA reads TGCGCCAGCAGCCGGATCCTAGCGGGTTCCTACAATGAGCAGTTCTTC.

DNA for the CDR3: TGTGCCAGCTCACCGAACACAGGGGGAAACACCGGGGAGCTGTTTTTT. It yields the protein CASSPNTGGNTGELFF. The V gene is TRBV18, the J gene TRBJ2-2; 8 nucleotides line up with TRBD1. In germline, CDR1 is KGHSH, CDR2 LQKENI. The CDR3 is 16 amino acids. With V trimmed by 3 bases and J by 2 bases, 5 bases remained unmatched.

The chain uses TRBV21-1 and TRBJ1-5; the table's D gene call, TRBD1, was not cross checked with the DNA. TRBV21-1 is assigned pseudogene status. The CDR3 is 18 amino acids. CDR3: CASTVARTGPLSNQPQHF. In DNA, the CDR3 is TGTGCCAGCACAGTAGCAAGAACAGGGCCCCTTAGCAATCAGCCCCAGCATTTT.

V and J are TRBV6-5 and TRBJ1-5; D is ambiguous. The CDR3 totals 14 residues. Trimming left V 6 bases short and J 7 bases short, with 16 bases between. Germline V gene lookup returns CDR1 MNHEY and CDR2 SVGAGI. The CDR3 here is CASSLTGVGQPQHF. For the CDR3, the DNA is TGTGCCAGCAGCCTCACCGGGGTAGGACAGCCCCAGCATTTT.

This chain uses TRBV11-1 with TRBJ2-7, with a tentative D call TRBD1 (6 bases). The CDR3 covers 14 residues. CDR1 SGHAT and CDR2 FQDESV come from the germline V gene (reference sequence). V was shortened by 3 bases and J by 2 bases, with 11 bases between the two germline ends. The CDR3 reads CASSFQGRPYEQYF. DNA for the CDR3: TGTGCCAGCAGCTTCCAGGGGCGGCCCTACGAGCAGTACTTC.

The chain employs TRBV3-1 (or the pseudogene TRBV3-2) and TRBJ2-3; 9 nucleotides match TRBD2. Trimming took 3 bases from V and 2 from J; bases not matched to a gene: 6. This CDR3 is 16 amino acids long. CDR1 and CDR2 (germline): LGHDT, YNNKEL (reference sequence). The CDR3 sequence: CASSHSLAGHTDTQYF. The DNA for the CDR3 is TGTGCCAGCAGCCACTCACTAGCGGGTCACACAGATACGCAGTATTTT.

This clone showed up just once. V usage is TRBV27 and J usage is TRBJ1-1; D call uncertain. Trimming took 5 bases from V and 7 from J, leaving 14 bases between them. In germline, CDR1 is MNHEY, CDR2 SMNVEV (reference sequence). This CDR3 has 13 residues. The CDR3 bases are TGTGCCAGCAGTCAATCTGGGCCAATTGAAGCTTTCTTT. Amino acids: CASSQSGPIEAFF.

The chain recombines TRBV7-6 with TRBJ2-7; TRBD1 might be the D (8 bases). Germline V gene data show CDR1 as SGHVS and CDR2 as FNYEAQ. The CDR3 extends over 17 amino acids. The germline V and J ends were trimmed by 4 bases and 2 bases, with 21 bases remaining between them. Here the CDR3 reads CASSSEANRGGTYEQYF. CDR3 coding DNA: TGTGCCAGCAGCTCAGAAGCCAACAGGGGGGGAACCTACGAGCAGTACTTC.

The count of this clone is one. The rearrangement uses TRBV5-1 and TRBJ2-2; D call uncertain. CDR1 and CDR2 (germline): SGHRS, YFSETQ. V was shortened by 0 bases and J by 6 bases, with 6 bases between the two germline ends. The CDR3 runs to 13 residues. The CDR3 DNA reads TGCGCCAGCAGCTTGGGTTCCTCCGGGGAGCTGTTTTTT. Its translation: CASSLGSSGELFF.

The chain uses TRBV5-5 and TRBJ1-1; no firm D call. Trimming stripped 3 bases from V and 0 bases from J, with 15 bases between. The CDR3 is made up of 16 amino acids. Germline lookup yields CDR1 SGHKS and CDR2 YYEKEE (reference sequence). CDR3 nucleotides: TGTGCCAGCAGCTCCTCCCAGACACTTTTGAACACTGAAGCTTTCTTT. Its protein is CASSSSQTLLNTEAFF.

This chain joins TRBV15 and TRBJ2-1, with 7 bases that match TRBD2. This CDR3 has 16 residues. Germline loops: CDR1 LNHNV, CDR2 YYDKDF (reference sequence). Trimming took 1 base from V and 2 from J; bases not matched to a gene: 5. The CDR3 reads CATSRGGGLAYNEQFF. The CDR3 nucleotides read TGTGCCACCAGCAGAGGTGGCGGACTAGCCTACAATGAGCAGTTCTTC.

V and J are TRBV6-1 and TRBJ1-5, with TRBD1 as a possible D gene (6 bases). The CDR3 has 16 amino acids. The V gene's germline CDR1 is MNHNS and CDR2 SASEGT. The V end was cut by 2 bases, the J end by 1 base, with 12 bases between. For the CDR3, the DNA is TGTGCCAGCAGTGAAAGGGGGGGTAAGAGCAATCAGCCCCAGCATTTT. Translated, it gives CASSERGGKSNQPQHF.

The chain joins TRBV5-6 to TRBJ1-4; weak D call: TRBD1 (6 bases). Deletions cut 4 bases from V and 0 bases from J, with 7 bases between. This CDR3 region has 14 residues. CDR1 and CDR2 from the germline V gene are SGHDT and YYEEEE. The CDR3 loop is CASSRQATNEKLFF. Written as DNA, the CDR3 is TGTGCCAGCAGCCGACAGGCAACTAATGAAAAACTGTTTTTT.